This TCR beta chain was captured in a study of control samples from healthy donors and cancer patients. The CDR3 contains 14 residues. Looked up from germline, CDR1 is MGHRA and CDR2 is YSYEKL. V shed 0 bases and J shed 9 bases, with 9 bases lying between them. Method: immunoSEQ multiplex PCR; TCRdb's copy keeps in-frame clones and lacks some. The sample contains approximately 82,000 clones, 93% of which appear only once. The sample was PBMCs. The genes are TRBV4-1 and TRBJ1-6; D is unresolved. The sequence was obtained from a woman in her thirties or forties with lung cancer. Written as DNA, the CDR3 is TGCGCCAGCAGCCAAGAGCGGACCCTTTCACCCCTCCACTTT. Translated, it gives CASSQERTLSPLHF.